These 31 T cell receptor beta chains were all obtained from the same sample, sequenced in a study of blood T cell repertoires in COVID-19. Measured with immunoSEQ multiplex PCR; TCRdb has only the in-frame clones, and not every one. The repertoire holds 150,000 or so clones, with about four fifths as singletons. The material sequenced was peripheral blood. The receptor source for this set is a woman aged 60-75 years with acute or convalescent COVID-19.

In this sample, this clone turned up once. Here the CDR3 reads CASSRNGRAYEQYF. CDR3 DNA: TGTGCCAGCAGCCGCAATGGCAGGGCCTACGAGCAGTACTTC. This chain joins TRBV9 and TRBJ2-7; D possibly corresponds to TRBD1 (5 bases). Germline values: CDR1 SGDLS, CDR2 YYNGEE. This CDR3 is 14 amino acids long. Trimming pared 4 bases from V and 2 bases from J, leaving 13 bases between.

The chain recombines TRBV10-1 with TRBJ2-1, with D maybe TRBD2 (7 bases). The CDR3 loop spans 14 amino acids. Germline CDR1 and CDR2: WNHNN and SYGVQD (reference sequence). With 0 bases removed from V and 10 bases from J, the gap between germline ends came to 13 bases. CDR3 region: CASSESTGGREQFF. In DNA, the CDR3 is TGCGCCAGCAGTGAGTCGACCGGGGGGCGAGAGCAGTTCTTC.

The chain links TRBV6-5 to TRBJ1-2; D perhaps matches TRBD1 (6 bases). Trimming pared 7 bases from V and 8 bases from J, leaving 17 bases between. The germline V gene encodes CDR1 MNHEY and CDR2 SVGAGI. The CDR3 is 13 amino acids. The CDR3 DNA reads TGTGCCAGCACCTCGAGGGGGGGCCTGGGCTACACCTTC. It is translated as CASTSRGGLGYTF.

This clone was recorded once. The CDR3 region has the DNA TGTGCCAGCAGCTCCAATCGCGGGTTTAGCACCGGGGAGCTGTTTTTT. Its translation: CASSSNRGFSTGELFF. The rearrangement uses TRBV11-3 and TRBJ2-2; TRBD2 might be the D (5 bases). V lost 4 bases to trimming and J lost 4 bases, with 16 bases between them. Germline lookup yields CDR1 SGHNT and CDR2 YENEEA. The CDR3 extends over 16 amino acids. Together with reference TRBV11-3 and TRBJ2-2, the CDR3 gives the full variable domain: EAGVVQSPRYKIIEKKQPVAFWCNPISGHNTLYWYLQNLGQGPELLIRYENEEAVDDSQLPKDRFSAERLKGVDSTLKIQPAELGDSAVYLCASSSNRGFSTGELFFGEGSRLTVL.

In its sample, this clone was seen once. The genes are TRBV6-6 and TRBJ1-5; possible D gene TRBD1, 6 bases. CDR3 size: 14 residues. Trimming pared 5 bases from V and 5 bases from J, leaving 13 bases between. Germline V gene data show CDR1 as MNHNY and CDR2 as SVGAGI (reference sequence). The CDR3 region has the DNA TGTGCCAGCAGTACGCGCGAGGGGGATCAGCCCCAGCATTTT. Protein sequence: CASSTREGDQPQHF.

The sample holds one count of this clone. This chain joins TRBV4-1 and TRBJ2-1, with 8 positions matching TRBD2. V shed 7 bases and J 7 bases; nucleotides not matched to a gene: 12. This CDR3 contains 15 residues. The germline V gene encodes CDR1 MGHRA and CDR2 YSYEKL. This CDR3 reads CASIRTGGAGNEQFF. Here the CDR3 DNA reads TGCGCCAGCATACGTACCGGGGGGGCCGGGAATGAGCAGTTCTTC.

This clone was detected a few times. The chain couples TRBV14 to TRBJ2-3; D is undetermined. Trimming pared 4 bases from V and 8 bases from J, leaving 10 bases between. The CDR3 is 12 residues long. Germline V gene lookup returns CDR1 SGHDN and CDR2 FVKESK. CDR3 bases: TGTGCCAGCAGCCCTACGATTTTTACGCAGTATTTT. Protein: CASSPTIFTQYF.

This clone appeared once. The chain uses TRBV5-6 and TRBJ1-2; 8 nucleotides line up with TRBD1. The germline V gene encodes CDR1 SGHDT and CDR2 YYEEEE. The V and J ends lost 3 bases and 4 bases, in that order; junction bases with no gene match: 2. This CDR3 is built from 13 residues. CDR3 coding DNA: TGTGCCAGCAGCTCCGGACAGGGCTATGGCTACACCTTC. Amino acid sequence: CASSSGQGYGYTF.

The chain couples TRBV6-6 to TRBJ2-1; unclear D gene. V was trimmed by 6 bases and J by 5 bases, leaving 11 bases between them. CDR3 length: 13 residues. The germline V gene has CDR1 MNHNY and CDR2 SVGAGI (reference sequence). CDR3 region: CASSSHTNNEQFF. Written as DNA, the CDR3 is TGTGCCAGCAGCAGTCACACTAACAATGAGCAGTTCTTC.

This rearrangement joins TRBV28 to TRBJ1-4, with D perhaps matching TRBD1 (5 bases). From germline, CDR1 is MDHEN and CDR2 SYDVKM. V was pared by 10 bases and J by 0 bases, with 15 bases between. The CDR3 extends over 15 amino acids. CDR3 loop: CATSLWGPTNEKLFF. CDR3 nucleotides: TGTGCCACAAGCCTTTGGGGCCCAACTAATGAAAAACTGTTTTTT.

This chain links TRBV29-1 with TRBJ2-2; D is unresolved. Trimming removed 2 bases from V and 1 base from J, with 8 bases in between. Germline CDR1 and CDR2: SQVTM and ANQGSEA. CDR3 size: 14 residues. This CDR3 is CSVEKQLNTGELFF. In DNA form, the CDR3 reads TGCAGCGTTGAAAAACAGCTGAACACCGGGGAGCTGTTTTTT.

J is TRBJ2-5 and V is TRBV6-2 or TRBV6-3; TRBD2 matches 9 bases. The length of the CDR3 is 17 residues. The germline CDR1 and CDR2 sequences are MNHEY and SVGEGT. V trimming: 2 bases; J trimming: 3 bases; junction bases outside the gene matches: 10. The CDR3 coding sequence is TGTGCCAGCAGTTACATCCCCCTTGAGCGGGGGGAAGAGACCCAGTACTTC. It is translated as CASSYIPLERGEETQYF.

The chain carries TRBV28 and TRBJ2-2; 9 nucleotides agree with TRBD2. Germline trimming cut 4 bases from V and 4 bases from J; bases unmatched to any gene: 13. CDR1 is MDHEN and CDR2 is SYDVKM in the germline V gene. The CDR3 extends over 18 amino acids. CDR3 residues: CASSSPSGTSRSTGELFF. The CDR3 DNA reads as TGTGCCAGCAGTTCACCATCCGGGACTAGCCGTAGCACCGGGGAGCTGTTTTTT. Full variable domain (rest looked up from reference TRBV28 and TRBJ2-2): DVKVTQSSRYLVKRTGEKVFLECVQDMDHENMFWYRQDPGLGLRLIYFSYDVKMKEKGDIPEGYSVSREKKERFSLILESASTNQTSMYLCASSSPSGTSRSTGELFFGEGSRLTVL.

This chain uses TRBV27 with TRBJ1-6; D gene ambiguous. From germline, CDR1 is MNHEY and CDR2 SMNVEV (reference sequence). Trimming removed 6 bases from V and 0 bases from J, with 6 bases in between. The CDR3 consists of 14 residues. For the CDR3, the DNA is TGTGCCAGCAGATGGAGCTCCTATAATTCACCCCTCCACTTT. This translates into CASRWSSYNSPLHF.

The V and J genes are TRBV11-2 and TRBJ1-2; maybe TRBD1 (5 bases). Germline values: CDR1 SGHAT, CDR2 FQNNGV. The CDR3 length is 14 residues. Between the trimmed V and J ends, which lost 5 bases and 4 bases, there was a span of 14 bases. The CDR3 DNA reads TGTGCCAGCAGCCCTCGGCAGGGTCGCTATGGCTACACCTTC. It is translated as CASSPRQGRYGYTF.

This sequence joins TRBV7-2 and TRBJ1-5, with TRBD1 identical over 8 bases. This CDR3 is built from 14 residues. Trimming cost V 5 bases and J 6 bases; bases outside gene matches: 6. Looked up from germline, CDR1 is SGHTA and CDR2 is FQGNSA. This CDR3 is CASSPTGDLQPQHF. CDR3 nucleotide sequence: TGTGCCAGCAGCCCGACAGGGGATCTTCAGCCCCAGCATTTT.

The CDR3 sequence is CATKRTGLADTQYF. For the CDR3, the DNA is TGTGCCACCAAAAGGACAGGGCTGGCAGATACGCAGTATTTT. The rearrangement links TRBV27 to TRBJ2-3; 8 bases fit TRBD1. The ends lost 10 bases at V and 4 bases at J; junction bases unmatched: 10. Looked up from germline, CDR1 is MNHEY and CDR2 is SMNVEV (reference sequence). This CDR3 is built from 14 residues.

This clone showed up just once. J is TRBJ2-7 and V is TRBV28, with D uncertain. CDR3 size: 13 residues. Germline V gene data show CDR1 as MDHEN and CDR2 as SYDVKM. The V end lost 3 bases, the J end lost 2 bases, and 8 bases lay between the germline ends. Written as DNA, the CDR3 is TGTGCCAGCAGTTTGCACAGAACCTACGAGCAGTACGTC. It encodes CASSLHRTYEQYV.

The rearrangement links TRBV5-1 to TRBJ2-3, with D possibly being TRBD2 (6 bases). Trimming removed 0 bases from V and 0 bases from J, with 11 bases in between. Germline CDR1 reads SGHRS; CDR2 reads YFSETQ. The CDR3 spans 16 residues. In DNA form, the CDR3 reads TGCGCCAGCAGCTTGGATAGTAGCGGTAGCACAGATACGCAGTATTTT. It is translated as CASSLDSSGSTDTQYF.

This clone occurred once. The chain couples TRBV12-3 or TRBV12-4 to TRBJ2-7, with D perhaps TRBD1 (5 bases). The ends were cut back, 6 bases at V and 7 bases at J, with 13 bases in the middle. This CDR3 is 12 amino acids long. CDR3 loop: CASRWQGTEQYF. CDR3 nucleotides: TGTGCCAGCAGATGGCAGGGTACAGAGCAGTACTTC.

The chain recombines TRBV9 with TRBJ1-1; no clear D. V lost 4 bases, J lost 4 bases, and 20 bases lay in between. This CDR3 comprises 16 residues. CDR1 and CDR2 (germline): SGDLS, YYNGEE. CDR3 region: CASSPAGAAPGTEAFF. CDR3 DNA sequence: TGTGCCAGCAGCCCTGCCGGTGCGGCCCCGGGCACTGAAGCTTTCTTT.

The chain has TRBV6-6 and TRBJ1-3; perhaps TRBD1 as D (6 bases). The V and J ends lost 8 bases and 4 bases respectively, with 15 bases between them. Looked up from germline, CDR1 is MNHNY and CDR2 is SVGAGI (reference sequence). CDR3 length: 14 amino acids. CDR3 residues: CASATGHDGNTIYF. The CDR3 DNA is TGTGCCAGCGCAACGGGACACGACGGAAACACCATATATTTT.

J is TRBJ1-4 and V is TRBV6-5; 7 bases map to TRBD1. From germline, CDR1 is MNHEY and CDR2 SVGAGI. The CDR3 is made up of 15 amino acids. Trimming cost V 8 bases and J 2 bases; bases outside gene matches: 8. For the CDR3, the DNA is TGTGCCAGCTGGACAGGACGTTCGACTAATGAAAAACTGTTTTTT. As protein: CASWTGRSTNEKLFF.

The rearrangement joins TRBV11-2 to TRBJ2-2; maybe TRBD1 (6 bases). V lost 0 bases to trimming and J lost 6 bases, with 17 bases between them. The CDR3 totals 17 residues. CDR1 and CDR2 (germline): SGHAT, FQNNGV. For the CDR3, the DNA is TGTGCCAGCAGCTTAGATCCCCACAGGGTTGGGTCCGGGGAGCTGTTTTTT. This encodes CASSLDPHRVGSGELFF. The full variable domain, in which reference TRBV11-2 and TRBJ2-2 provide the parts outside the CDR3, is EAGVAQSPRYKIIEKRQSVAFWCNPISGHATLYWYQQILGQGPKLLIQFQNNGVVDDSQLPKDRFSAERLKGVDSTLKIQPAKLEDSAVYLCASSLDPHRVGSGELFFGEGSRLTVL.

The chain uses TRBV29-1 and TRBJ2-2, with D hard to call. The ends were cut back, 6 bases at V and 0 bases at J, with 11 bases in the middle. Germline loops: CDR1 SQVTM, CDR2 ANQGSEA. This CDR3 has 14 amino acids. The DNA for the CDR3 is TGCAGCGTCTTACAGAGATCGAACACCGGGGAGCTGTTTTTT. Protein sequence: CSVLQRSNTGELFF.

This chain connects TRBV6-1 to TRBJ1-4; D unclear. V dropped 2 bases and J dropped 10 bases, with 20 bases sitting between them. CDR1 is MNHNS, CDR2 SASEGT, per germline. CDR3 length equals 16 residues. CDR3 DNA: TGTGCCAGCAGTGAATCCACAAGGGCAGGAGGTGGAAAACTGTTTTTT. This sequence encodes CASSESTRAGGGKLFF.

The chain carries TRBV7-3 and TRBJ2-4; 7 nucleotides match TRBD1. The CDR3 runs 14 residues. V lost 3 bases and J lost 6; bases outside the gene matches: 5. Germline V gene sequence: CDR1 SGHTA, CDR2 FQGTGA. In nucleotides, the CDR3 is TGTGCCAGCAGCTTCGGGACAGTACGAAACATTCAGTACTTC. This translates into CASSFGTVRNIQYF.

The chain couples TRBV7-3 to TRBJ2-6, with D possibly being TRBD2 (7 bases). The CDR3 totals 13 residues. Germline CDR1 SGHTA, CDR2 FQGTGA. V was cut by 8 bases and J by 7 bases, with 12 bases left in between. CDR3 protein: CASQGGLANVLTF. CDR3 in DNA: TGTGCCAGCCAAGGGGGACTAGCCAACGTCCTGACTTTC. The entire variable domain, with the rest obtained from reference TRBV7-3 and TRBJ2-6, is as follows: GAGVSQTPSNKVTEKGKYVELRCDPISGHTALYWYRQSLGQGPEFLIYFQGTGAADDSGLPNDRFFAVRPEGSVSTLKIQRTERGDSAVYLCASQGGLANVLTFGAGSRLTVL.

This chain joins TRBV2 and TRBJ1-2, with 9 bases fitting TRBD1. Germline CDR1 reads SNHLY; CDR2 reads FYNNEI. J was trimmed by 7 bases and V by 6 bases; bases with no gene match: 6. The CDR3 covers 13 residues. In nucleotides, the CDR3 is TGTGCCAGCAGGCCGGGACAGGGCTCTGGCTACACCTTC. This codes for CASRPGQGSGYTF.

The CDR3 here is CASSQDQGNYGYTF. In DNA form, the CDR3 reads TGTGCCAGCAGCCAAGATCAGGGCAACTATGGCTACACCTTC. The chain joins TRBV4-2 to TRBJ1-2; D may be TRBD1 (5 bases). Per germline, CDR1 LGHNA and CDR2 YNFKEQ. The V end lost 0 bases, the J end lost 2 bases, and 7 bases lay between the germline ends. The CDR3 covers 14 residues.

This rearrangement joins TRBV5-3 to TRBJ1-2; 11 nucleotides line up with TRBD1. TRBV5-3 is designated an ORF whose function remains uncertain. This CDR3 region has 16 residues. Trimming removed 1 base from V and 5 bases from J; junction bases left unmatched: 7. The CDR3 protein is CARSLKDRGRDYGYTF. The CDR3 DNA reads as TGTGCCAGAAGCTTGAAGGACAGGGGGCGCGATTATGGCTACACCTTC.